This T cell receptor (beta chain) was sequenced for a study of blood T cell repertoires in COVID-19. Study in general: The United States, Italy and Spain provided the acute and convalescent COVID-19 samples.

The germline V gene encodes CDR1 SGHRS and CDR2 YFSETQ. V trimming: 3 bases; J trimming: 4 bases; junction bases outside the gene matches: 6. The CDR3 extends over 16 amino acids. Clones were read by immunoSEQ multiplex PCR, and TCRdb kept only the in-frame ones, dropping some. The sample holds 200,000 to 250,000 clones, 80% to 85% seen once. The sequenced material came from peripheral blood. The chain combines TRBV5-1 with TRBJ2-7, with 14 bases identical to TRBD2. This TCR derives from a woman in her seventies with COVID-19, enrolled during active disease. This CDR3 is CASSSGTSGRVYEQYF. The CDR3 DNA is TGCGCCAGCAGCTCGGGGACTAGCGGGAGAGTATACGAGCAGTACTTC.